These 14 T cell receptor beta chains were all obtained from the same sample, sequenced in a study of chemoradiotherapy in HPV16-positive cancers. TCRdb's copy holds only in-frame clones and misses some; the assay was immunoSEQ multiplex PCR. The sample includes 11,000 or so clones, more than 65% of them seen just once. The sample was taken from a patient who underwent chemoradiotherapy. These TCRs come from a human donor with HPV-associated anogenital cancer.

The chain joins TRBV29-1 to TRBJ2-7; no firm D call. V lost 7 bases and J lost 4, with 8 bases in between. Germline V gene data show CDR1 as SQVTM and CDR2 as ANQGSEA. The CDR3 sequence is 10 residues long. The DNA of the CDR3 is TGCAGCGCATACGGGTACGAGCAGTACTTC. This codes for CSAYGYEQYF.

This clone has more than one count but fewer than ten. This chain joins TRBV5-8 and TRBJ1-2; no reliable D call. V lost 2 bases, J lost 0 bases, and 8 bases lay in between. Germline CDR1 and CDR2: SGHTS and YDEGEE. The CDR3 totals 14 residues. The CDR3, as DNA: TGTGCCAGCAGCTTTATCCCAACTAACTATGGCTACACCTTC. Translating gives CASSFIPTNYGYTF.

The table lists this clone with a count of one. V gene TRBV6-4 combines with J gene TRBJ2-2; TRBD1 matches 12 bases. The CDR3 has 15 residues. J gave up 4 bases and V 6 bases, and 3 bases lay outside the gene matches. Germline V gene sequence: CDR1 MRHNA, CDR2 SNTAGT. CDR3 loop: CASRPGQGATGELFF. The CDR3 DNA sequence: TGTGCCAGCAGACCGGGACAGGGGGCCACCGGGGAGCTGTTTTTT.

This clone has only a few counts. This chain links TRBV2 with TRBJ1-2; D remains unclear. The CDR3 is made up of 15 amino acids. V lost 4 bases and J 4 bases, leaving 16 bases between the germline ends. Germline V lookup: CDR1 SNHLY, CDR2 FYNNEI. The CDR3 DNA sequence: TGTGCCAGCAGTGTTTCCGGGGATCAGCTCTATGGCTACACCTTC. This sequence encodes CASSVSGDQLYGYTF.

The chain uses TRBV11-3 and TRBJ2-1; unclear D gene. The CDR3 sequence is 13 residues long. The ends were cut back, 3 bases at V and 8 bases at J, with 11 bases in the middle. CDR1 and CDR2 (germline): SGHNT, YENEEA. The CDR3 protein is CASSLRPRDEQFF. The CDR3 DNA sequence: TGTGCCAGCAGCTTGAGGCCCCGGGATGAGCAGTTCTTC.

The chain's CDR3 is CASRQGEKDGYTF. The CDR3 DNA is TGTGCCAGTCGACAGGGGGAAAAGGATGGCTACACCTTC. V is TRBV6-5 and J is TRBJ1-2; 9 nucleotides agree with TRBD1. This CDR3 is built from 13 residues. Losses at the gene ends were 9 bases for V and 6 bases for J; bases not matched to a gene: 8. Germline values: CDR1 MNHEY, CDR2 SVGAGI.

A few counts support this clone. CDR3 sequence (DNA): TGTGCCTGGAGTGTACCGGGCTTTAAAGATTTCGGACGGGGCTACACCTTC. It is translated as CAWSVPGFKDFGRGYTF. The chain has TRBV30 and TRBJ1-2; D is unclear. Between the trimmed V and J ends, which lost 0 bases and 8 bases, there was a span of 25 bases. The CDR3 extends over 17 amino acids. CDR1 is GTSNPN and CDR2 is SVGIG in the germline V gene (reference sequence). Drawing the rest from reference TRBV30 and TRBJ1-2, the complete variable domain is SQTIHQWPATLVQPVGSPLSLECTVEGTSNPNLYWYRQAAGRGLQLLFYSVGIGQISSEVPQNLSASRPQDRQFILSSKKLLLSDSGFYLCAWSVPGFKDFGRGYTFGSGTRLTVV.

CDR3 sequence: CAWSRDSSNQPQHF. In nucleotides, the CDR3 is TGTGCCTGGAGCAGAGACAGTAGCAATCAGCCCCAGCATTTT. This rearrangement joins TRBV30 to TRBJ1-5; D perhaps matches TRBD1 (5 bases). This CDR3 has 14 residues. V shed 3 bases and J shed 0 bases, with 9 bases lying between them. Germline V gene data show CDR1 as GTSNPN and CDR2 as SVGIG (reference sequence).

The rearrangement links TRBV4-1 to TRBJ1-1; weak D call: TRBD1 (5 bases). V was pared by 1 base and J by 0 bases, with 15 bases between. Germline CDR1 reads MGHRA; CDR2 reads YSYEKL. CDR3 length: 17 amino acids. CDR3 amino acids: CASSQGWGNDMNTEAFF. The CDR3 DNA sequence: TGCGCCAGCAGCCAAGGATGGGGGAATGACATGAACACTGAAGCTTTCTTT.

CDR3 sequence (DNA): TGCGCCAGCAGCCAAGGGGGGGTGGGGAGCTCCTACAATGAGCAGTTCTTC. It translates to CASSQGGVGSSYNEQFF. The chain is built from TRBV4-1 and TRBJ2-1, with D perhaps TRBD2 (6 bases). Germline values: CDR1 MGHRA, CDR2 YSYEKL. The germline V and J ends were trimmed by 1 base and 0 bases, with 13 bases remaining between them. The CDR3 is 17 amino acids.

This clone was seen only a few times. The V and J genes are TRBV7-3 and TRBJ1-2; TRBD1 agrees at 7 bases. The CDR3 has 13 amino acids. CDR1 is SGHTA, CDR2 FQGTGA, per germline. Trimming at V came to 4 bases and at J to 4 bases, leaving 3 bases not matched to a gene. CDR3 amino acids: CASSSGTAYGYTF. DNA for the CDR3: TGTGCCAGCAGCTCGGGGACAGCCTATGGCTACACCTTC. Combining the CDR3 with reference TRBV7-3 and TRBJ1-2 gives the whole variable domain GAGVSQTPSNKVTEKGKYVELRCDPISGHTALYWYRQSLGQGPEFLIYFQGTGAADDSGLPNDRFFAVRPEGSVSTLKIQRTERGDSAVYLCASSSGTAYGYTFGSGTRLTVV.

V and J are TRBV7-2 and TRBJ1-3; 8 nucleotides match TRBD1. Germline CDR1 reads SGHTA; CDR2 reads FQGNSA. The CDR3 covers 18 residues. V lost 4 bases, J lost 1 base, and 12 bases stayed unmatched. This chain's CDR3 is CASSSEGWTGSSGNTIYF. The CDR3 coding sequence is TGTGCCAGCAGCTCCGAAGGGTGGACAGGGTCGTCTGGAAACACCATATATTTT. Full variable domain (missing parts from reference TRBV7-2 and TRBJ1-3): GAGVSQSPSNKVTEKGKDVELRCDPISGHTALYWYRQSLGQGLEFLIYFQGNSAPDKSGLPSDRFSAERTGGSVSTLTIQRTQQEDSAVYLCASSSEGWTGSSGNTIYFGEGSWLTVV.

The chain employs TRBV14 and TRBJ2-2; 7 nucleotides line up with TRBD1. CDR3 length: 15 residues. Looked up from germline, CDR1 is SGHDN and CDR2 is FVKESK. V was clipped by 4 bases and J by 4 bases; unmatched bases: 6. The CDR3 loop is CASSPLGQTTGELFF. As DNA, the CDR3 is TGTGCCAGCAGCCCCCTGGGACAGACCACCGGGGAGCTGTTTTTT.

On this clone itself: The junction departs from the called germline gene at one end, perhaps through a read error. This rearrangement joins TRBV19 to TRBJ1-5; unclear D gene. CDR1 is LNHDA and CDR2 is SQIVND in the germline V gene (reference sequence). The CDR3 is 17 amino acids. The CDR3 region is CTSSITLDGNSNQPQHF. The CDR3 bases are TGTACCAGTAGTATCACTTTAGACGGAAATAGCAATCAGCCCCAGCATTTT.